Described below is a single T cell receptor (beta chain) sequence and its context. The antigen remains undetermined. This sample is part of a study of cytomegalovirus exposure and HLA in healthy donors. The wider study: From donors who were HLA-typed, an early data release held 70 million to 90 million unique TCRs.

Though probably carrying unrecorded immune exposures, donors were nominally healthy at sampling. The PCR had 60 Vbeta and 13 Jbeta primers. The data were produced by immunoSEQ multiplex PCR, yet TCRdb's version contains in-frame clones alone and is incomplete. Seen here are tens of thousands of clones, about three quarters observed once, and the top ten hold more than 20%. Notes on the study in general: Upon later analysis, HLA-associated TCR beta chains proved more clonally expanded than other, equally common chains.

Trimming cost V 1 base and J 4 bases, with 10 bases left between them. This CDR3 contains 14 residues. From germline, CDR1 is MNHNS and CDR2 SASEGT. The source is a man aged 50 or older in good health and CMV-seropositive. The chain is built from TRBV6-1 and TRBJ1-1, with D uncertain. The sequenced material came from PBMCs. CDR3 loop: CASSEELRGTEAFF. Written as DNA, the CDR3 is TGTGCCAGCAGTGAAGAGTTGAGAGGCACTGAAGCTTTCTTT.